This paragraph covers one T cell receptor beta chain sequence. Its antigen is undetermined. This entry comes from a study of T cells in Graves' hyperthyroidism and ophthalmopathy. Calling Graves' hyperthyroidism stable meant ophthalmopathy did not progress within 18 months. Diagnosis relied on clinical symptoms, serum thyroxine and TRAb, thyroid ultrasound and orbital computed tomography. V trimming: 5 bases; J trimming: 2 bases; junction bases outside the gene matches: 15. CDR3 size: 18 residues. Per germline, CDR1 SGHNT and CDR2 YYREEE (reference sequence). Whole-study findings and limits: Stable hyperthyroidism was separated from ophthalmopathy by a model based on 13 V-J features.

The investigators amplified TCR beta CDR3 regions from RNA transcripts. First-round RT-PCR of the TCR CDR3 relied on the HTBI primer set. TCRdb processed the multiplex PCR reads anew with MiXCR; each CDR3 protein has one entry. The table has around 210,000 distinct CDR3 sequences, around 16% seen once; the top ten hold about 56%. V usage is TRBV5-4 and J usage is TRBJ2-2, with TRBD2 matching 7 bases. Sequencing used blood. The TCR comes from a woman aged 50 to 60 with Graves' hyperthyroidism. The CDR3 DNA reads as TGTGCCAGCAGTAAATTGGGGCCGACTAGCTACAACACCGGGGAGCTGTTTTTT. Its protein is CASSKLGPTSYNTGELFF.